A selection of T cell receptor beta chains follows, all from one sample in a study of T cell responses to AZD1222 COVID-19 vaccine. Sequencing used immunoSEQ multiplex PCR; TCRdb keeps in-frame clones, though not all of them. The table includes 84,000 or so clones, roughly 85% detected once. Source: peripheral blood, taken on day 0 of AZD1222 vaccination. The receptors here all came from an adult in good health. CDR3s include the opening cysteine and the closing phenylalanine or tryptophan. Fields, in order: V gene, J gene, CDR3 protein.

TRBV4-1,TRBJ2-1,CASRSATTASEQFF
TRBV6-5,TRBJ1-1,CASSFWGLNTEAFF
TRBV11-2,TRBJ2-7,CASRPQGASIYEQYF
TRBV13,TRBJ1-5,CASSLGGFQPQHF
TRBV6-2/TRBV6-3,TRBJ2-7,CASSSPRVGQYF
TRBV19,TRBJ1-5,CASTGRVSNQPQHF
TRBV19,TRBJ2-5,CASKASGQVQETQYF
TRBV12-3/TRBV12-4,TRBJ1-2,CASSRDPGYTF
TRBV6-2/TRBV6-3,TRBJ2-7,CASSSPGQGRHEQYF
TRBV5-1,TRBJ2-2,CASSYGQGGELFF
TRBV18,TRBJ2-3,CASTGLVAGVNLKPDTQYF
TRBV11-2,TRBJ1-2,CASSYDRQGRGYTF
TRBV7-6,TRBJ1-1,CASSLAGVSEAFF
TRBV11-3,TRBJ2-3,CASSLVGADTQYF
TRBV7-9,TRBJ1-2,CASSLLLDTHYGYTF
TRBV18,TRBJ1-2,CASSPPGPNYGYTF
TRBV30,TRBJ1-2,CAWSPGQGILMTNYGYTF
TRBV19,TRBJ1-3,CASTPPGLSGNTIYF
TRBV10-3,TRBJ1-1,CAISEGEWSEAFF
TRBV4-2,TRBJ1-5,CASSSEDRGSNQPQHF
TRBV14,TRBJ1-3,CASSRDRGPGNTIYF
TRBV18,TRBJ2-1,CASSQPGQGRRSSYNEQFF
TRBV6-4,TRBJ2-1,CASSEGQGASNEQFF
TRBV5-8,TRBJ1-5,CASRPNFYSNQPQHF
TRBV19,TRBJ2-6,CASSPDASSGANVLTF
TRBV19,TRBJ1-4,CASSLNLGATNEKLFF
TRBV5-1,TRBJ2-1,CASSLGGEYNEQFF
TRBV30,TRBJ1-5,CAWTPGGVEGQPQHF
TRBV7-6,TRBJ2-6,CASSPRQSTGANVLTF
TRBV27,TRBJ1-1,CASSLLDRRSTEAFF
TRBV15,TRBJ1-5,CATSRDSVGASNQPQHF
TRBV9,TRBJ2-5,CASSVETDEETQYF
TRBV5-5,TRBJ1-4,CASSSTGNEKLFF
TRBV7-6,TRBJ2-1,CASSPIGLAVSNEQFF
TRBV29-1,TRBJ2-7,CSVGRAGFYEQYF
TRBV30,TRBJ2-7,CAWRLDRGPGEQYF
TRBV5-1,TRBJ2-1,CASSSSRISDHNEQFF
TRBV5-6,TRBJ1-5,CASSRDSRSNQPQHF
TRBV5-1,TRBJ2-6,CASSSPGQGANVLTF
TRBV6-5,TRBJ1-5,CASRGQYSNQPQHF
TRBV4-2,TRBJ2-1,CASSQGTSGNYNEQFF
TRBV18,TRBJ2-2,CASSPGRQNTGELFF
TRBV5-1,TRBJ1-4,CASNTQGRAGEKLFF
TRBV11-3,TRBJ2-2,CASSLVSPGWQDTGELFF
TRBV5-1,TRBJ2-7,CASSLDRGNHEQYF
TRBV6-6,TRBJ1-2,CASSYSPDSHPYGYTF
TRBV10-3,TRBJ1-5,CAIRSSNQPQHF
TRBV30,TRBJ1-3,CAWRTGGTGNTIYF
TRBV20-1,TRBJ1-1,CSAGDRTRNTEAFF
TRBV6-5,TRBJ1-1,CASSTAAVSTEAFF
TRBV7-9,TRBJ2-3,CASSPQEGLEAQSDTQYF
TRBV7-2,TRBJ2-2,CAYRGSGSNTGELFF
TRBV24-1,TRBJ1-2,CATSDNRAGYTF
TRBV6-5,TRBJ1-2,CASLNGQGDGYTF